These 17 T cell receptor beta chains were all obtained from the same sample, sequenced in a study of identifying expanded T cells in peripheral blood. The assay was immunoSEQ multiplex PCR, and TCRdb's table has in-frame clones only and misses some. Here the sample spans tens of thousands of clones, around 86% being singletons. The sample comprised blood. These receptors were obtained from a person between 18 and 75 years old in good health.

This sequence joins TRBV27 and TRBJ1-5, with unresolved D. The V and J ends lost 7 bases and 0 bases respectively, with 13 bases between them. Germline V CDR1 and CDR2: MNHEY, SMNVEV (reference sequence). The CDR3 consists of 15 residues. For the CDR3, the DNA is TGTGCCAGCACAGTATCGGGGAATAGCAATCAGCCCCAGCATTTT. This sequence encodes CASTVSGNSNQPQHF.

V gene TRBV4-3 combines with J gene TRBJ1-2; 7 positions agree with TRBD1. The junction had 5 bases not matched to a gene; V was cut back by 4 bases and J by 9 bases. The V gene's germline CDR1 is LGHNA and CDR2 YSLEER. The CDR3 covers 12 residues. The CDR3 here is CASSLDRARYTF. In DNA, the CDR3 is TGCGCCAGCAGCCTCGACAGGGCTCGCTACACCTTC.

A remark on this clone: A read error may be the cause here, since a much bigger clone is one base away. This chain uses TRBV5-4 with TRBJ2-3; no reliable D call. V lost 2 bases, J lost 6 bases, and 4 bases lay in between. CDR1 is SGHNT and CDR2 is YYREEE in the germline V gene (reference sequence). The CDR3 has 11 residues. CDR3 nucleotide sequence: TGTGCCAGCAGCTTCGGGGATACGCAGTATTTT. It translates to CASSFGDTQYF.

A single count supports this clone. The chain has TRBV11-3 and TRBJ2-2, with unresolved D. Germline V gives CDR1 SGHNT, CDR2 YENEEA. This CDR3 has 13 amino acids. V lost 5 bases, J lost 5 bases, and 9 bases lay in between. CDR3 loop: CASSPQSTGELFF. In DNA form, the CDR3 reads TGTGCCAGCAGCCCTCAGTCTACCGGGGAGCTGTTTTTT.

This clone was found a few times. V is TRBV6-6 and J is TRBJ2-7, with TRBD1 matching over 7 bases. The CDR3 has 13 residues. V was pared by 8 bases and J by 0 bases, with 4 bases of the junction left unmatched. Germline V gives CDR1 MNHNY, CDR2 SVGAGI (reference sequence). CDR3 in DNA: TGTGCCAGCCACCGACAGGGCTCCTACGAGCAGTACGTC. This codes for CASHRQGSYEQYV.

In its sample, this clone is medium-sized. As DNA, the CDR3 is TGTGCCAGCAGCCCTCTCGCGGGGAGCACAGATACGCAGTATTTT. It specifies CASSPLAGSTDTQYF. The gene calls are TRBV6-1 and TRBJ2-3, with TRBD2 as a possible D gene (6 bases). V was clipped by 6 bases and J by 0 bases, with 13 bases between them. The CDR3 runs 15 residues. Per the germline V gene, CDR1 is MNHNS and CDR2 is SASEGT.

V usage is TRBV4-1 and J usage is TRBJ2-1; 7 nucleotides line up with TRBD1. Germline CDR1 MGHRA, CDR2 YSYEKL. CDR3 length equals 14 residues. With V trimmed by 2 bases and J by 6 bases, 4 bases remained unmatched. The CDR3 is CASSQRQGPNEQFF. CDR3 sequence (DNA): TGCGCCAGCAGCCAACGACAGGGTCCCAATGAGCAGTTCTTC.

J is TRBJ2-3 and V is TRBV9; D is unresolved. V gave up 2 bases and J gave up 2 bases, with 6 bases separating them. Germline V lookup: CDR1 SGDLS, CDR2 YYNGEE. The CDR3 is 13 residues long. This chain's CDR3 is CASSVGVTDTQYF. CDR3 nucleotides: TGTGCCAGCAGCGTCGGAGTCACAGATACGCAGTATTTT.

This chain links TRBV6-1 with TRBJ2-3; a weak D match, TRBD1 (6 bases). The CDR3 has 16 residues. Germline V gene sequence: CDR1 MNHNS, CDR2 SASEGT. Trimming removed 3 bases from V and 1 base from J, with 14 bases in between. CDR3 nucleotides: TGTGCCAGCAGTGACTTACAGGGTCGAGGCACAGATACGCAGTATTTT. It yields the protein CASSDLQGRGTDTQYF.

J is TRBJ2-1 and V is TRBV5-4; no clear D. The germline CDR1 and CDR2 sequences are SGHNT and YYREEE (reference sequence). The CDR3 contains 13 residues. V lost 1 base, J lost 4 bases, and 6 bases lay in between. The CDR3 sequence: CASSLRAYNEQFF. CDR3 bases: TGTGCCAGCAGCTTGAGGGCTTACAATGAGCAGTTCTTC.

In its sample, this clone was seen once. The genes are TRBV30 and TRBJ1-2, with no clear D. V lost 0 bases, J lost 4 bases, and 18 bases lay in between. CDR1 is GTSNPN, CDR2 SVGIG, per germline (reference sequence). The CDR3 is 16 amino acids. CDR3 sequence: CAWSVPRQVRSYGYTF. The CDR3 coding sequence is TGTGCCTGGAGTGTACCGAGGCAGGTCAGGAGCTATGGCTACACCTTC.

In its sample, this clone was seen once. J is TRBJ2-7 and V is TRBV30, with 12 bases matching TRBD2. The V gene's germline CDR1 is GTSNPN and CDR2 SVGIG (reference sequence). The CDR3 runs to 13 residues. Losses at the gene ends were 8 bases for V and 0 bases for J; bases not matched to a gene: 2. The CDR3 DNA sequence: TGTGCCGGACTAGCGGGAAGCTCCTACGAGCAGTACTTC. Protein: CAGLAGSSYEQYF.

The chain uses TRBV2 and TRBJ1-3; D ambiguous. The CDR3 sequence is 16 residues long. The V end lost 6 bases, the J end lost 0 bases, and 15 bases lay between the germline ends. CDR1 and CDR2 (germline): SNHLY, FYNNEI. The CDR3 bases are TGTGCCAGCAGACCCTCGAGTCTCAACTCTGGAAACACCATATATTTT. Translating it yields CASRPSSLNSGNTIYF.

This chain connects TRBV28 to TRBJ1-2; D not resolved. Trimming removed 5 bases from V and 5 bases from J, with 9 bases in between. Germline V gene lookup returns CDR1 MDHEN and CDR2 SYDVKM. This CDR3 is 12 amino acids long. The CDR3 sequence is CASSGDKYGYTF. CDR3 DNA sequence: TGTGCCAGCAGTGGTGACAAATATGGCTACACCTTC.

The genes are TRBV19 and TRBJ2-1, with TRBD1 matching 7 bases. CDR1 is LNHDA and CDR2 is SQIVND in the germline V gene (reference sequence). With 2 bases clipped from V and 0 bases from J, the junction kept 4 bases outside the gene matches. This CDR3 is built from 16 residues. The CDR3 spells CASSIYRDSSYNEQFF. CDR3 coding DNA: TGTGCCAGTAGTATATACCGGGACAGCTCCTACAATGAGCAGTTCTTC.

The rearrangement uses TRBV27 and TRBJ1-1, with 7 positions matching TRBD1. J was trimmed by 5 bases and V by 4 bases; bases with no gene match: 13. Germline CDR1 and CDR2: MNHEY and SMNVEV (reference sequence). The CDR3 contains 16 residues. The CDR3 here is CASSSSTGWEKTEAFF. The CDR3 DNA sequence: TGTGCCAGCAGTTCCTCGACAGGGTGGGAGAAAACTGAAGCTTTCTTT.

The rearrangement uses TRBV11-2 and TRBJ2-7, with D possibly being TRBD2 (5 bases). Germline V lookup: CDR1 SGHAT, CDR2 FQNNGV. CDR3 size: 13 residues. V shed 5 bases and J shed 4 bases, with 12 bases lying between them. The CDR3 DNA sequence: TGTGCCAGCAGCCGGTCCCCGGGATACGAGCAGTACTTC. It is translated as CASSRSPGYEQYF.